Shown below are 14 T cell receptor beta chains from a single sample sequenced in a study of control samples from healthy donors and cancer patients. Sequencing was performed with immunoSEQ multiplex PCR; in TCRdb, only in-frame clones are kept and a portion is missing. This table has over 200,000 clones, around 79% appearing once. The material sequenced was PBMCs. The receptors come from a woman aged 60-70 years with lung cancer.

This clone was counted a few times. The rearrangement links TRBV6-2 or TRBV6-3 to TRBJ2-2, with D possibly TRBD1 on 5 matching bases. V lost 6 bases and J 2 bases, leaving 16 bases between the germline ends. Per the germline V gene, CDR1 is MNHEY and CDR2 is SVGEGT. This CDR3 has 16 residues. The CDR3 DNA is TGTGCCAGCAGCCCCCGACAGAATTCTAACACCGGGGAGCTGTTTTTT. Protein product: CASSPRQNSNTGELFF.

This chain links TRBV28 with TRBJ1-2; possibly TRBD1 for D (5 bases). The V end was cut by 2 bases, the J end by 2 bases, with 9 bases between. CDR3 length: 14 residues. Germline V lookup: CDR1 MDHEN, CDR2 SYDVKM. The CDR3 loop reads CASSLGRTNYGYTF. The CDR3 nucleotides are TGTGCCAGCAGTTTAGGTCGGACAAACTATGGCTACACCTTC.

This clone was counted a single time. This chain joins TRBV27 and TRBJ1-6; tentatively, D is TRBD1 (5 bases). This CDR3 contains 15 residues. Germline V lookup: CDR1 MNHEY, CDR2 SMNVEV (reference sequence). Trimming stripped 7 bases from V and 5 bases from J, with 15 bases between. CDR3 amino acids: CASKVTRVNNSPLHF. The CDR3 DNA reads TGTGCCAGCAAGGTTACCAGGGTCAATAATTCACCCCTCCACTTT.

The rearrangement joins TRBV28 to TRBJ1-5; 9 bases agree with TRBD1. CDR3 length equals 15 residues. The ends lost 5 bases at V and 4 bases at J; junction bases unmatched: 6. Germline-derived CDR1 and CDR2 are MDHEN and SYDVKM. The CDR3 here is CASSHGQGTNQPQHF. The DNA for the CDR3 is TGTGCCAGCAGTCACGGACAGGGGACTAATCAGCCCCAGCATTTT.

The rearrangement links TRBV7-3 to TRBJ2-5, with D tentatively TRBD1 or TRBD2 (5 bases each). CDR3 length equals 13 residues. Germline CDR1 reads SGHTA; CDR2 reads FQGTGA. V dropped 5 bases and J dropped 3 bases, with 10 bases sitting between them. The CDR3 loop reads CASSPGTEETQYF. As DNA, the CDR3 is TGTGCCAGCAGCCCTGGGACGGAAGAGACCCAGTACTTC.

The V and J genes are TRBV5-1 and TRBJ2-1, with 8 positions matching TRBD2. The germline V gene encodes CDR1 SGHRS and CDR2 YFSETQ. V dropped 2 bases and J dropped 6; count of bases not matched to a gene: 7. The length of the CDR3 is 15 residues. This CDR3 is CASSLGPREGNEQFF. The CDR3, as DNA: TGCGCCAGCAGCTTAGGACCTCGGGAGGGCAATGAGCAGTTCTTC.

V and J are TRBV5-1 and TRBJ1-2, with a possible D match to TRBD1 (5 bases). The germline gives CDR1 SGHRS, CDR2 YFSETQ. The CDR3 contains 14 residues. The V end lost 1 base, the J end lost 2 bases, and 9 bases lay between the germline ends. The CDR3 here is CASSLRAGNYGYTF. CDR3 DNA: TGCGCCAGCAGCTTGAGGGCAGGGAACTATGGCTACACCTTC.

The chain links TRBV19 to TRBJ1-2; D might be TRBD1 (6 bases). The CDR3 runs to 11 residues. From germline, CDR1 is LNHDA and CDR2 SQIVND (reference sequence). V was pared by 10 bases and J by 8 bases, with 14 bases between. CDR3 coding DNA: TGTGCCACCCCAGGGGTTGGCGGCTACACCTTC. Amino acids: CATPGVGGYTF.

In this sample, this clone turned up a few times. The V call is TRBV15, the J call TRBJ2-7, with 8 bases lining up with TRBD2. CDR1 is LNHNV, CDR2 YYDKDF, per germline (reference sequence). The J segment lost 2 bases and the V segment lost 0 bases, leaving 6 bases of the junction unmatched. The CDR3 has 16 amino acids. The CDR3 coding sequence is TGTGCCACCAGCAGAGAAGTAACGGGACTAGCCTACGAGCAGTACTTC. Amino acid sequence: CATSREVTGLAYEQYF. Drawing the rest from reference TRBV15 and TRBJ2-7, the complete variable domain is DAMVIQNPRYQVTQFGKPVTLSCSQTLNHNVMYWYQQKSSQAPKLLFHYYDKDFNNEADTPDNFQSRRPNTSFCFLDIRSPGLGDTAMYLCATSREVTGLAYEQYFGPGTRLTVT.

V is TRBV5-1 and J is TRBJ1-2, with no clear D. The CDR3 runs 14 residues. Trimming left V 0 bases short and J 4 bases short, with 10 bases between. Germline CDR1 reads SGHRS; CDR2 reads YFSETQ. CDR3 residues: CASSLESGIYGYTF. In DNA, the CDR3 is TGCGCCAGCAGCTTGGAATCAGGTATCTATGGCTACACCTTC.

The CDR3 region has the DNA TGTGCCAGCAGCCAAGGTTTCTACGAGCAGTACTTC. Its protein product is CASSQGFYEQYF. The gene calls are TRBV3-1 (or the pseudogene TRBV3-2) and TRBJ2-7; D uncertain. CDR1 is LGHDT, CDR2 YNNKEL, per germline (reference sequence). There are 12 residues in the CDR3. Trimming pared 1 base from V and 3 bases from J, leaving 4 bases between.

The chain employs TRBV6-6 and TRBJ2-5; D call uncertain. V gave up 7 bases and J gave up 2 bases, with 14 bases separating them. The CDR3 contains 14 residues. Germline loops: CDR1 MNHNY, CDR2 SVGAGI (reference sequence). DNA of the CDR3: TGTGCCAGCAACTCCGCGGTAGGGCAAGAGACCCAGTACTTC. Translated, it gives CASNSAVGQETQYF.

The CDR3 region is CASRDRDSYTF. The CDR3 region has the DNA TGTGCCAGCAGGGACAGGGACAGCTACACCTTC. The chain has TRBV6-5 and TRBJ1-2, with 8 positions matching TRBD1. V lost 6 bases to trimming and J lost 9 bases; unmatched junction nucleotides: 3. Germline-derived CDR1 and CDR2 are MNHEY and SVGAGI. This CDR3 is 11 amino acids long.

DNA of the CDR3: TGTGCCAGCTGTAGGGGGCGGACAGGCCAAGAGACCCAGTACTTC. Protein sequence: CASCRGRTGQETQYF. The chain couples TRBV6-5 to TRBJ2-5; 7 bases match TRBD1. This CDR3 contains 15 residues. Germline CDR1 is MNHEY and CDR2 is SVGAGI. V shed 8 bases and J 1 base; nucleotides not matched to a gene: 10.